This T cell receptor (beta chain) emerged from a study of T cells in Graves' hyperthyroidism and ophthalmopathy. Overall study findings and caveats: Clonotypes that were expanded in thyroid above 0.001 mostly appeared in blood too.

Amplified regions were TCR beta CDR3 sequences from RNA transcripts. The HTBI primer set served for first-round RT-PCR of the TCR CDR3. One entry per CDR3 protein, called by TCRdb with MiXCR from the multiplex PCR reads. The sample records around 700,000 distinct CDR3 sequences, under 20% being singletons. This clonotype was recorded many times. The antigen is not known. It was at first hyperthyroidism diagnosis, before any ophthalmopathy symptoms, that the blood sample was taken. Sample: blood. The receptor comes from a woman in her fifties or sixties with Graves' hyperthyroidism that later progressed to Graves' ophthalmopathy.

The CDR3 reads CSAGGGWSTDTQYF. DNA of the CDR3: TGCAGTGCGGGCGGGGGTTGGAGCACAGATACGCAGTATTTT. The chain joins TRBV20-1 to TRBJ2-3; 7 nucleotides line up with TRBD2. The CDR3 runs to 14 residues. V shed 6 bases, J shed 0 bases, and the junction held 6 bases outside the gene matches. Germline V gives CDR1 DFQATT, CDR2 SNEGSKA (reference sequence).